The T cell receptor (beta chain) under discussion was sequenced for a study of shared clonotypes between healthy human individuals. In replicate PCRs of sorted subsets, approximately 210 ng DNA, approximately 30,000 T cell genomes, was used. Generated by immunoSEQ multiplex PCR, the TCRdb table keeps only in-frame clones and is missing some. The table has about 1 million clones, 65% to 75% seen once. This clone was counted only a few times. Material: memory CD4+ T cells sorted from blood. Subset described: CD45RA-negative fraction. This TCR derives from a man in his late teens or twenties in good health.

CDR3 sequence (DNA): TGTGCCAGTAGTATAGCCTCGCTGGATTTGGGCTCCTACGAGCAGTACTTC. This sequence encodes CASSIASLDLGSYEQYF. The chain joins TRBV19 to TRBJ2-7; D not certain. Germline V gene lookup returns CDR1 LNHDA and CDR2 SQIVND (reference sequence). Trimming left V 1 base short and J 0 bases short, with 16 bases between. This CDR3 has 17 residues.